The 19 T cell receptor beta chains listed next were all sequenced from one sample in a study of cytomegalovirus exposure and HLA in healthy donors. 60 Vbeta and 13 Jbeta primers were used in PCR. The repertoire was sequenced with immunoSEQ multiplex PCR; TCRdb's copy has only in-frame clones and lacks some. The profile shows some 85,000 clones, 60% to 85% of them singletons. Sequencing was carried out using PBMCs. The receptor source for this set is a man aged 18 to 29 in good health and CMV-seropositive.

The chain couples TRBV7-3 to TRBJ2-3; D gene unclear. The CDR3 spans 13 residues. Germline V CDR1 and CDR2: SGHTA, FQGTGA. Trimming shortened V by 4 bases and J by 6 bases, and 11 bases separated the two germline ends. As DNA, the CDR3 is TGTGCCAGCAGCTCCTCATGGCGGGATACGCAGTATTTT. The encoded protein is CASSSSWRDTQYF.

The rearrangement uses TRBV29-1 and TRBJ1-2; 8 nucleotides agree with TRBD1. Germline assignment: CDR1 SQVTM and CDR2 ANQGSEA. CDR3 length equals 15 residues. V was clipped by 3 bases and J by 8 bases; unmatched bases: 14. The CDR3 DNA follows: TGCAGCGTTGATGCGGGACACAGGGGGTTCAGGGGCTACACCTTC. As protein: CSVDAGHRGFRGYTF.

This clone came up a few times. Written as DNA, the CDR3 is TGTGCCAGCACGGGGACGACAGGGGGCGCCGAGCAGTACTTC. Protein: CASTGTTGGAEQYF. The chain uses TRBV6-1 and TRBJ2-7, with 10 bases that match TRBD1. CDR3 size: 14 residues. Trimming removed 7 bases from V and 6 bases from J; junction bases left unmatched: 9. Germline V gene sequence: CDR1 MNHNS, CDR2 SASEGT.

CDR3 in amino acids: CASSQSKGDLWYEQYF. DNA for the CDR3: TGCGCCAGCAGCCAATCCAAGGGGGACCTGTGGTACGAGCAGTACTTC. This chain uses TRBV4-1 with TRBJ2-7, with D possibly being TRBD1 (6 bases). CDR1 and CDR2 from the germline V gene are MGHRA and YSYEKL. V was cut by 2 bases and J by 4 bases, with 18 bases left in between. The CDR3 totals 16 residues.

The chain joins TRBV28 to TRBJ2-1; 11 nucleotides match TRBD2. The CDR3 runs to 16 residues. V shed 5 bases and J 0 bases; nucleotides not matched to a gene: 3. In germline, CDR1 is MDHEN, CDR2 SYDVKM. The CDR3 sequence is CASSTTSGSSYNEQFF. The CDR3 DNA reads TGTGCCAGCAGTACAACTAGCGGGAGCTCCTACAATGAGCAGTTCTTC. Based on the CDR3 plus reference TRBV28 and TRBJ2-1, the full variable domain is DVKVTQSSRYLVKRTGEKVFLECVQDMDHENMFWYRQDPGLGLRLIYFSYDVKMKEKGDIPEGYSVSREKKERFSLILESASTNQTSMYLCASSTTSGSSYNEQFFGPGTRLTVL.

As regards this clone: An end of the junction differs from the germline gene, which may be a read error. V is TRBV9 and J is TRBJ2-7; possible D gene TRBD2, 6 bases. CDR3 length equals 12 residues. The germline gives CDR1 SGDLS, CDR2 YYNGEE. This CDR3 reads CASSVGSGGPNF. The CDR3 DNA sequence: TGTGCCAGCAGCGTAGGGTCCGGGGGTCCTAATTTC.

The V gene is TRBV19, the J gene TRBJ2-5; maybe TRBD1 (6 bases). The CDR3 contains 13 residues. Germline V lookup: CDR1 LNHDA, CDR2 SQIVND (reference sequence). V lost 5 bases and J 6 bases, leaving 13 bases between the germline ends. CDR3 sequence (DNA): TGTGCCAGTAGTCGGCGGCAGGGGAAGACCCAGTACTTC. Protein sequence: CASSRRQGKTQYF.

The chain couples TRBV18 to TRBJ2-5; perhaps TRBD2 as D (6 bases). Germline loops: CDR1 KGHSH, CDR2 LQKENI. The V end lost 6 bases, the J end lost 2 bases, and 19 bases lay between the germline ends. This CDR3 spans 16 amino acids. CDR3 DNA sequence: TGTGCCAGCTCCCCCCTGGGGGGAGAGGGGCAAGAGACCCAGTACTTC. Amino acid sequence: CASSPLGGEGQETQYF.

The chain employs TRBV10-2 and TRBJ2-3; D unresolved. The germline V gene has CDR1 WSHSY and CDR2 SAAADI. This CDR3 comprises 11 residues. V gave up 3 bases and J gave up 10 bases, with 8 bases separating them. The DNA for the CDR3 is TGCGCCAGCAGTGAAGCTGCGGCGCAGTATTTT. Translation gives CASSEAAAQYF.

This clone was seen a single time. V usage is TRBV10-3 and J usage is TRBJ2-5; perhaps TRBD2 as D (5 bases). The length of the CDR3 is 14 residues. Germline V gives CDR1 ENHRY, CDR2 SYGVKD. The V end lost 2 bases, the J end lost 5 bases, and 12 bases lay between the germline ends. CDR3 residues: CAISEPGLEETQYF. CDR3 bases: TGTGCCATCAGTGAGCCGGGGTTGGAGGAGACCCAGTACTTC.

This rearrangement joins TRBV19 to TRBJ1-2; 7 bases map to TRBD1. Germline trimming cut 6 bases from V and 2 bases from J; bases unmatched to any gene: 9. Germline-derived CDR1 and CDR2 are LNHDA and SQIVND (reference sequence). This CDR3 is built from 15 residues. The CDR3 bases are TGTGCCAGTAGGTCCACCGGGACAGCGAACTATGGCTACACCTTC. Protein: CASRSTGTANYGYTF.

The V gene is TRBV7-9, the J gene TRBJ2-3; 9 bases are shared with TRBD2. There are 13 residues in the CDR3. Trimming at V came to 10 bases and at J to 3 bases, leaving 5 bases not matched to a gene. Germline V gives CDR1 SEHNR, CDR2 FQNEAQ (reference sequence). CDR3 region: CATRTSETDTQYF. The CDR3 DNA sequence: TGTGCCACCCGGACTAGCGAGACAGATACGCAGTATTTT.

V gene TRBV11-2 combines with J gene TRBJ2-5; D gene unclear. The V gene's germline CDR1 is SGHAT and CDR2 FQNNGV. The length of the CDR3 is 13 residues. Trimming removed 6 bases from V and 4 bases from J, with 12 bases in between. The CDR3 region is CASRPTNLETQYF. In nucleotides, the CDR3 is TGTGCCAGCAGACCAACTAATTTAGAGACCCAGTACTTC.

The chain carries TRBV5-4 and TRBJ2-7; 12 nucleotides align to TRBD2. The CDR3 length is 15 residues. Trimming took 2 bases from V and 5 from J; bases not matched to a gene: 5. CDR1 SGHNT and CDR2 YYREEE come from the germline V gene (reference sequence). In nucleotides, the CDR3 is TGTGCCAGCAGCTTCCGACTAGCGGGAGTGGACGAGCAGTACTTC. This sequence encodes CASSFRLAGVDEQYF.

A word on this clone: The junction and the germline gene differ at one end; a read error may be behind it. The CDR3 protein is CASSLGVGGNEQFF. CDR3 sequence (DNA): TGTGCTAGCAGCTTAGGTGTTGGAGGGAATGAGCAGTTCTTC. This rearrangement joins TRBV7-7 to TRBJ2-1; tentatively, D is TRBD2 (6 bases). CDR1 and CDR2 from the germline V gene are SSHAT and FNYEAQ (reference sequence). The CDR3 length is 14 residues.

CDR3 sequence (DNA): TGCGCCAGCAGCCAAGAGGTCCGGACTAGGGCCTACGAGCAGTACTTC. This sequence encodes CASSQEVRTRAYEQYF. The chain employs TRBV4-1 and TRBJ2-7; 7 bases agree with TRBD2. CDR1 MGHRA and CDR2 YSYEKL come from the germline V gene. The CDR3 is made up of 16 amino acids. V gave up 0 bases and J gave up 2 bases; unmatched junction bases: 7.

The CDR3 nucleotides read TGTGCCAGCACCCAGCGGGACGGGTTGAAGACCCAGTACTTC. It is translated as CASTQRDGLKTQYF. This chain uses TRBV6-1 with TRBJ2-5, with TRBD2 identical over 7 bases. Germline V lookup: CDR1 MNHNS, CDR2 SASEGT. With 7 bases clipped from V and 6 bases from J, the junction kept 11 bases outside the gene matches. This CDR3 has 14 amino acids.

The chain joins TRBV7-9 to TRBJ1-1, with a tentative D call TRBD1 (6 bases). V dropped 8 bases and J dropped 5 bases, with 15 bases sitting between them. CDR1 is SEHNR, CDR2 FQNEAQ, per germline (reference sequence). This CDR3 has 13 residues. The CDR3 DNA reads TGTGCCAGCTTAGGACAGCCGGGGACTGAAGCTTTCTTT. It codes for CASLGQPGTEAFF.

The chain joins TRBV11-2 to TRBJ2-7; the match to TRBD2 covers 7 bases. V lost 4 bases, J lost 5 bases, and 5 bases stayed unmatched. Germline CDR1 and CDR2: SGHAT and FQNNGV. This CDR3 has 13 residues. As DNA, the CDR3 is TGTGCCAGCAGCTCGGGAGGTCTCGACGAGCAGTACTTC. Amino acid sequence: CASSSGGLDEQYF.